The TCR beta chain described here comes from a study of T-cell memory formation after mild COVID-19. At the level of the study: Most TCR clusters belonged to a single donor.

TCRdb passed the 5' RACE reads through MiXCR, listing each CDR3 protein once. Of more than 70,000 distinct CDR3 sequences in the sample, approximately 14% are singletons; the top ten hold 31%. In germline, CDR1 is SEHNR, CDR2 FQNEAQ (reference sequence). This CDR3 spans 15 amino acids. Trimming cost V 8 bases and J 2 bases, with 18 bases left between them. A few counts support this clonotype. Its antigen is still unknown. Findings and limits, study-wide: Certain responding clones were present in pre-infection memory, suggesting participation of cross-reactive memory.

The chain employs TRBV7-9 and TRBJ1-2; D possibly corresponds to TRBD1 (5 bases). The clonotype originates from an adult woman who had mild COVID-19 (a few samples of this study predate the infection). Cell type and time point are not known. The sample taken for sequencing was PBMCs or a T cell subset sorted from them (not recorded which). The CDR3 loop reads CASAEGTLRNYGYTF. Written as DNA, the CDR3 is TGTGCCAGCGCCGAAGGGACCCTAAGAAACTATGGCTACACCTTC.